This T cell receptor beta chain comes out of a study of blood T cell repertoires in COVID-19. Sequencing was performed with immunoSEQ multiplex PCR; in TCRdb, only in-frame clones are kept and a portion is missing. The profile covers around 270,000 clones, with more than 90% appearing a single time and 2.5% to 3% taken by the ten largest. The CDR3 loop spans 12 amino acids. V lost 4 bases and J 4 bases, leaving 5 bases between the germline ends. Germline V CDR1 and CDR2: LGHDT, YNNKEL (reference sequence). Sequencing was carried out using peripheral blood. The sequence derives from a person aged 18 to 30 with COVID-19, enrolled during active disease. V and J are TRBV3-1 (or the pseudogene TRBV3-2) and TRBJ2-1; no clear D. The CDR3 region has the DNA TGTGCCAGCAGCCCAACTTACAATGAGCAGTTCTTC. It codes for CASSPTYNEQFF.